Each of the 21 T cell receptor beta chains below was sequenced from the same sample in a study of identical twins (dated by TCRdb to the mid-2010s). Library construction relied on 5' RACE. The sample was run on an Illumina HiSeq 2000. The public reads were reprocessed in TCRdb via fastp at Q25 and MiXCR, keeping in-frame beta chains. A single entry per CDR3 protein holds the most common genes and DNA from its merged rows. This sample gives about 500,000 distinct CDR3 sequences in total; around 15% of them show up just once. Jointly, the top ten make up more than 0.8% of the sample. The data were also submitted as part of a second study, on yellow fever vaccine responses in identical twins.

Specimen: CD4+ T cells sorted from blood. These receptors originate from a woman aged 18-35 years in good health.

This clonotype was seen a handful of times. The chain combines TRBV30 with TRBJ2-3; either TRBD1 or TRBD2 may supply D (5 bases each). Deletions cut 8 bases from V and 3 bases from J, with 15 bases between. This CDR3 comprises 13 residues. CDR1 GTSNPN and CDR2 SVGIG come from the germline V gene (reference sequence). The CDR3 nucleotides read TGTGCCAATGACCGGGACGCAACAGATACGCAGTATTTT. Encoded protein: CANDRDATDTQYF.

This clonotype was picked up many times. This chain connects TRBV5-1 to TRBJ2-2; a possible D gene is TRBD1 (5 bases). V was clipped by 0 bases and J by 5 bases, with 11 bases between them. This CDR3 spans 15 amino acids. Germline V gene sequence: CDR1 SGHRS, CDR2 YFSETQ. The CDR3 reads CASSLERGKTGELFF. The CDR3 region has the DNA TGCGCCAGCAGCTTGGAAAGGGGAAAGACCGGGGAGCTGTTTTTT.

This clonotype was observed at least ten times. The CDR3 loop reads CASSEAFMGEQFF. CDR3 coding DNA: TGTGCCAGCAGTGAAGCCTTTATGGGTGAGCAGTTCTTC. The genes are TRBV2 and TRBJ2-1; D is ambiguous. Germline assignment: CDR1 SNHLY and CDR2 FYNNEI. V was cut by 0 bases and J by 9 bases, with 9 bases left in between. The CDR3 runs 13 residues.

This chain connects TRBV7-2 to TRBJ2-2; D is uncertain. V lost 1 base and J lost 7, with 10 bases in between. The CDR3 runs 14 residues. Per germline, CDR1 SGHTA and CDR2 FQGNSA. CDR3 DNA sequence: TGTGCCAGCAGCTTAGACCCGCCGGTCGGGGAGCTGTTTTTT. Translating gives CASSLDPPVGELFF. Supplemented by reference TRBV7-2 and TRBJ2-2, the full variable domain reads GAGVSQSPSNKVTEKGKDVELRCDPISGHTALYWYRQSLGQGLEFLIYFQGNSAPDKSGLPSDRFSAERTGGSVSTLTIQRTQQEDSAVYLCASSLDPPVGELFFGEGSRLTVL.

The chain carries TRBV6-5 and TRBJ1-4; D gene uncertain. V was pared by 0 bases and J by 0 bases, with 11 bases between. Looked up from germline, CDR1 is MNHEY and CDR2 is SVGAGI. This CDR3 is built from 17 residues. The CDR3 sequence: CASSYSIPEATNEKLFF. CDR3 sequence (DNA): TGTGCCAGCAGTTACTCGATCCCAGAAGCAACTAATGAAAAACTGTTTTTT.

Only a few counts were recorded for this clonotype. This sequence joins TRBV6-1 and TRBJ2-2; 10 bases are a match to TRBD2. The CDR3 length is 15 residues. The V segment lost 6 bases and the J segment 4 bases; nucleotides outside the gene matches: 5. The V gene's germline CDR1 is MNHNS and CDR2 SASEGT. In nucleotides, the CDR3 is TGTGCCAGCAGAAGCGGGGGGGAAGGCACCGGGGAGCTGTTTTTT. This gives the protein CASRSGGEGTGELFF.

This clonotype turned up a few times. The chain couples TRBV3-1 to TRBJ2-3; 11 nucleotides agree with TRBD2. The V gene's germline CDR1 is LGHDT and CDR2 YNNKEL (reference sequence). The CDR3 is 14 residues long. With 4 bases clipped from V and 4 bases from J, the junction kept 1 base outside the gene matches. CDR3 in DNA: TGTGCCAGCAGCCGTAGCGGGGGGGCAGATACGCAGTATTTT. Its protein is CASSRSGGADTQYF.

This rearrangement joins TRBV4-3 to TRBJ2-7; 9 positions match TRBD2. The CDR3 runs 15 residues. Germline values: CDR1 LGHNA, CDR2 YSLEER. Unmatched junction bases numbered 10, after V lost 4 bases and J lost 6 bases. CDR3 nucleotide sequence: TGCGCCAGCAGCCTAGGAGCGGGAGGCCGGGTCGAGCAGTACTTC. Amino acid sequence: CASSLGAGGRVEQYF.

CDR3 sequence reads: CSASHQPTSYEQYF. The DNA of the CDR3 is TGCAGTGCTAGCCATCAACCTACCTCCTACGAGCAGTACTTC. The rearrangement joins TRBV20-1 to TRBJ2-7; D call uncertain. Trimming shortened V by 3 bases and J by 0 bases, and 12 bases separated the two germline ends. Germline V CDR1 and CDR2: DFQATT, SNEGSKA (reference sequence). The CDR3 has 14 amino acids.

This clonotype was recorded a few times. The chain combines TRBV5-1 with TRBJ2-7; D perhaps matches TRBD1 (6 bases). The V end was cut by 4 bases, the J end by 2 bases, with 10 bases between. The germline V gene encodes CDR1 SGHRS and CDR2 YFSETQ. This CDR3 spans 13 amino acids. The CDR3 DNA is TGCGCCAGCAGCATCCGGGACACCTACGAGCAGTACTTC. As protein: CASSIRDTYEQYF.

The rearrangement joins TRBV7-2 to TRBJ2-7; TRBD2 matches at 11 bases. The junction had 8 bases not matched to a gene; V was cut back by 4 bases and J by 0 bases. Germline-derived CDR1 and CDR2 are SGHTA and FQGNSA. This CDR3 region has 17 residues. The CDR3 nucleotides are TGTGCCAGCAGCTCCTGGAGACTAGCGGGACCCTCCTACGAGCAGTACTTC. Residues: CASSSWRLAGPSYEQYF.

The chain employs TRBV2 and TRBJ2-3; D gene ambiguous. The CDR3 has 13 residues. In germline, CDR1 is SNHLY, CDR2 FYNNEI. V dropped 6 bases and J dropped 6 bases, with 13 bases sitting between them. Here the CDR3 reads CASSRNVGDTQYF. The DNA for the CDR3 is TGTGCCAGCAGCCGCAACGTGGGGGATACGCAGTATTTT. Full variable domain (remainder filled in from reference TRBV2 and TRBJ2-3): EPEVTQTPSHQVTQMGQEVILRCVPISNHLYFYWYRQILGQKVEFLVSFYNNEISEKSEIFDDQFSVERPDGSNFTLKIRSTKLEDSAMYFCASSRNVGDTQYFGPGTRLTVL.

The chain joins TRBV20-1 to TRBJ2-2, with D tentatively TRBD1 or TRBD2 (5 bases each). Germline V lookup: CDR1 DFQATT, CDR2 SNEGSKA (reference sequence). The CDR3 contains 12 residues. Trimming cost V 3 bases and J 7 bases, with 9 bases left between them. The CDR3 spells CSARGEGGELFF. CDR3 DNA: TGCAGTGCTAGGGGGGAAGGCGGGGAGCTGTTTTTT.

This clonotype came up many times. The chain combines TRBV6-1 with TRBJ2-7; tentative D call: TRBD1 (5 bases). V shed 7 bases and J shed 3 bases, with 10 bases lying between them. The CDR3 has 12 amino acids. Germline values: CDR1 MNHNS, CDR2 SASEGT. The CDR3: CASTKGIYEQYF. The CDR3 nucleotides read TGTGCCAGCACAAAGGGGATCTACGAGCAGTACTTC.

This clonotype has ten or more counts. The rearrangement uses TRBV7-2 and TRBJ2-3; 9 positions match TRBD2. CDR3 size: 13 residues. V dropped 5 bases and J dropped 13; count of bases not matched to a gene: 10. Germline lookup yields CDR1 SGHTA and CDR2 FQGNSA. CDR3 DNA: TGTGCCAGCAGCCCCCGAGCGGGACTAGCAAAGTATTTT. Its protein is CASSPRAGLAKYF.

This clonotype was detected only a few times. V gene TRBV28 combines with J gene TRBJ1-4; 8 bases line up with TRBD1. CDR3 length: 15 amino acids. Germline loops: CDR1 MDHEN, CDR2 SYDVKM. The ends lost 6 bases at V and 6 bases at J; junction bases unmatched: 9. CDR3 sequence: CASSLSGGGHEKLFF. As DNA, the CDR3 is TGTGCCAGCAGCCTCTCAGGGGGCGGTCATGAAAAACTGTTTTTT.

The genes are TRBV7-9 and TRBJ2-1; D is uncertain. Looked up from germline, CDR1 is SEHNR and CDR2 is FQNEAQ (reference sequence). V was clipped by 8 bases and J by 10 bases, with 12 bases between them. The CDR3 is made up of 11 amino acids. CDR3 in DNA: TGTGCCAGCTCCAGCCTGAGGGAGCAGTTCTTC. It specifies CASSSLREQFF.

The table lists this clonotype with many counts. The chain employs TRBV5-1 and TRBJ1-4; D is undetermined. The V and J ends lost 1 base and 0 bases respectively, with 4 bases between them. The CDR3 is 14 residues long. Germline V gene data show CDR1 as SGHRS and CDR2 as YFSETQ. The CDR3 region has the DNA TGCGCCAGCAGCTTGCAGGCAACTAATGAAAAACTGTTTTTT. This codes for CASSLQATNEKLFF.

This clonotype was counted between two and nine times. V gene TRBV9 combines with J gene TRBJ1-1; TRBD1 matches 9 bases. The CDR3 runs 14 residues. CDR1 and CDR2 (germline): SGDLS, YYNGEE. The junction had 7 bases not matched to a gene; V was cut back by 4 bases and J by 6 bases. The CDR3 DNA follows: TGTGCCAGCAGCCCCCGACAGGGGGAAGCTGAAGCTTTCTTT. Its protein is CASSPRQGEAEAFF.

The CDR3 sequence is CASSVGPLQEQYF. The CDR3 DNA is TGTGCCAGCAGCGTGGGCCCACTTCAAGAGCAGTACTTC. The chain carries TRBV6-1 and TRBJ2-7; D not certain. This CDR3 has 13 amino acids. V was cut by 6 bases and J by 7 bases, with 16 bases left in between. CDR1 is MNHNS and CDR2 is SASEGT in the germline V gene.

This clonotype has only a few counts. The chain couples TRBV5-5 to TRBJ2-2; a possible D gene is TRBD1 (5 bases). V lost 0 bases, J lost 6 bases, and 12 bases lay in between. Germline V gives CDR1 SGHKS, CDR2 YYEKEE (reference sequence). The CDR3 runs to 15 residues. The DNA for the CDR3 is TGTGCCAGCAGCTTGGGCAGGGTAGTATCCGGGGAGCTGTTTTTT. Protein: CASSLGRVVSGELFF.